This is a list of T cell receptor beta chains from one sample in a study of cytomegalovirus exposure and HLA in healthy donors. Method: immunoSEQ multiplex PCR; TCRdb's copy keeps in-frame clones and lacks some. Among about 160,000 clones listed, around four fifths were seen once. Sequenced input: PBMCs. Receptors were obtained from a boy aged 2 to 9 in good health and CMV-seronegative. Each CDR3 is given without its conserved first and last residue.

V gene: TRBV27
J gene: TRBJ1-2
CDR3 protein: ASSITPQQGWDYGYT

V gene: TRBV5-4
J gene: TRBJ2-3
CDR3 protein: ASSFQGPTDTQY

V gene: TRBV20-1
J gene: TRBJ2-1
CDR3 protein: SARAAQEQF

V gene: TRBV5-6
J gene: TRBJ2-5
CDR3 protein: ASSSLGRGQETQY

V gene: TRBV30
J gene: TRBJ2-7
CDR3 protein: AWNGRESYEQY

V gene: TRBV6-5
J gene: TRBJ2-3
CDR3 protein: ASTWRESDTQY

V gene: TRBV30
J gene: TRBJ1-2
CDR3 protein: ACFHRDPHGYT

V gene: TRBV5-1
J gene: TRBJ2-2
CDR3 protein: ASSLGLAGNTGELF

V gene: TRBV27
J gene: TRBJ2-3
CDR3 protein: ASSLAGQPLTDTQY

V gene: TRBV5-1
J gene: NA
CDR3 protein: ASRSSGRAYEQY

V gene: TRBV4-2
J gene: TRBJ2-5
CDR3 protein: ASSPAGQGAAETQY

V gene: TRBV6-1
J gene: TRBJ1-1
CDR3 protein: ASSEWGGMNTEAF

V gene: TRBV14
J gene: TRBJ2-1
CDR3 protein: ASSRIAGGRNNEQF

V gene: TRBV19
J gene: NA
CDR3 protein: ASSIGDSLSYEQY

V gene: TRBV6-5
J gene: TRBJ1-1
CDR3 protein: ASSSHGMNTEAF

V gene: TRBV7-8
J gene: TRBJ1-5
CDR3 protein: ASSLHRVPSQNQPQH

V gene: TRBV7-9
J gene: TRBJ1-2
CDR3 protein: SSSLGQIYGYT

V gene: TRBV30
J gene: TRBJ1-2
CDR3 protein: AWSDPGTANYGYT

V gene: TRBV6-1
J gene: TRBJ1-2
CDR3 protein: ASGGLLERKNGYT

V gene: TRBV11-2
J gene: TRBJ1-4
CDR3 protein: ASSPTGSDNEKLF

V gene: TRBV5-6
J gene: TRBJ2-7
CDR3 protein: ASSLAVSRAGYEQY

V gene: TRBV7-9
J gene: TRBJ2-1
CDR3 protein: ASMTGGSYNEQF

V gene: TRBV28
J gene: TRBJ1-5
CDR3 protein: ASSFGGGQPQH

V gene: TRBV4-3
J gene: TRBJ2-2
CDR3 protein: ASSQKLAGATSTGELF

V gene: TRBV4-1
J gene: TRBJ2-7
CDR3 protein: ASSQDRGKALYEQY